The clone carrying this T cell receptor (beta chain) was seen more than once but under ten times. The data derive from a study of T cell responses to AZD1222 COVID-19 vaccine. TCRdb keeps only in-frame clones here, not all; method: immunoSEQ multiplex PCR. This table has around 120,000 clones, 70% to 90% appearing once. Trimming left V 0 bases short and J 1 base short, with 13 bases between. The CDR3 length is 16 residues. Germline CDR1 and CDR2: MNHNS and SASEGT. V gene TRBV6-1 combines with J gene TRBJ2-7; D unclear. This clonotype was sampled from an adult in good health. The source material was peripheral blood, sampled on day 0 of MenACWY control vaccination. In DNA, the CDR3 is TGTGCCAGCAGTGAAGCAACACCGCTAATGTCCTACGAGCAGTACTTC. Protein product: CASSEATPLMSYEQYF.